These T cell receptor beta chains were read from a single sample in a study of blood T cell repertoires in COVID-19. Sequencing was performed with immunoSEQ multiplex PCR; in TCRdb, only in-frame clones are kept and a portion is missing. The data hold 150,000 to 200,000 clones, with around 80% observed a single time. Sequencing input: peripheral blood. Receptor source: a woman of 80 years or more with active or convalescent COVID-19. The CDR3 runs from the conserved cysteine through the conserved F or W. A D gene is named only where the DNA matches it firmly. Clone sizes are given selectively: once, few, many, or a class where the clone is expanded.

>NA|TRBV10-3|TRBD2|TRBJ2-7
TGTGCCATCAGGGGGGGGTTCGTGGGCGAGCAGTACTTC
CAIRGGFVGEQYF
>NA|TRBV7-6|TRBD2|TRBJ2-2
TGTGCCAGCAGCTCCGATTCGACTAGCGGGGGGACCGGGGAGCTGTTTTTT
CASSSDSTSGGTGELFF
>NA|TRBV24-1|TRBD1|TRBJ1-1
TGTGCCACCAGTGATAGCACGACAGGGGATACCGAAGCTTTCTTT
CATSDSTTGDTEAFF
>NA|TRBV27|TRBD2|TRBJ2-3
TGTGCCAGCAGTTTCGGACTAGCGGGGGGTTCCAATACGCAGTATTTT
CASSFGLAGGSNTQYF
>NA|TRBV4-1|NA|TRBJ1-2
TGCGCCAGCAGACTTTCAACTAGTTCTAACTATGGCTACACCTTC
CASRLSTSSNYGYTF
>many|TRBV6-6|NA|TRBJ1-5
TGTGCCAGCAGTGGACAATATAGCAATCAGCCCCAGCATTTT
CASSGQYSNQPQHF
>NA|TRBV5-1|TRBD1|TRBJ1-2
TGCGCCAGCAGCCCACGATGGGGGACAGGAAGCTACACCTTC
CASSPRWGTGSYTF
>NA|TRBV4-2|NA|TRBJ1-1
TGTGCCAGCAGCCTTAGCTTAGAGAACACTGAAGCTTTCTTT
CASSLSLENTEAFF
>NA|TRBV29-1|TRBD2|TRBJ2-3
TGCAGCGTTGTTTCTAGCGGGACCCGCACAGATACGCAGTATTTT
CSVVSSGTRTDTQYF
>NA|TRBV6-5|TRBD1|TRBJ1-2
TGTGCCAGCAGATACCCGGGACAGGGGGGAGGCTACACCTTC
CASRYPGQGGGYTF
>NA|TRBV30|NA|TRBJ1-1
TGTGCCTGGAAACGACAGCTGAACACTGAAGCTTTCTTT
CAWKRQLNTEAFF